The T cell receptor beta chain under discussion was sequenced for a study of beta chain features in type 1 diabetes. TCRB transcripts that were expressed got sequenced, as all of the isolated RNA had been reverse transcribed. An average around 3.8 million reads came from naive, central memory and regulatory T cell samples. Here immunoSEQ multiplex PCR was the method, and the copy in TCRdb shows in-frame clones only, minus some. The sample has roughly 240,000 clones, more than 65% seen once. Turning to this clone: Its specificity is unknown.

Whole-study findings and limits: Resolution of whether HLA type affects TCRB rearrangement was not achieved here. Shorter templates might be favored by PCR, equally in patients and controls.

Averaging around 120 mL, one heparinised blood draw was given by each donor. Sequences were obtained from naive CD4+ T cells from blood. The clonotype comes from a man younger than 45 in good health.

CDR3 sequence: CASNPGTGVYEQYF. Written as DNA, the CDR3 is TGTGCCAGCAACCCCGGGACAGGGGTGTACGAGCAGTACTTC. The chain links TRBV28 to TRBJ2-7; 10 positions agree with TRBD1. The CDR3 is made up of 14 amino acids. V trimming: 7 bases; J trimming: 4 bases; junction bases outside the gene matches: 7. Germline V gene lookup returns CDR1 MDHEN and CDR2 SYDVKM.